The rows below give T cell receptor beta chains drawn from one sample of a study of blood T cell repertoires in COVID-19. Sequencing used immunoSEQ multiplex PCR; TCRdb keeps in-frame clones, though not all of them. Seen here are hundreds of thousands of clones, roughly 81% observed once, and the top ten hold around 7.5%. Source material: peripheral blood. The source is a woman older than 75 with COVID-19, enrolled during active disease. Each CDR3 is given with its conserved first and last residue. Each record gives: clone size, J gene, V gene, D gene, CDR3 protein, CDR3 DNA. The D gene is left open where the match is weak. A clone size is listed for some rows: how often the clone was seen (once, few, many), or a class if it is expanded.

.	TRBJ1-3	TRBV5-1	TRBD1	CASSVGQASSGNTIYF	TGCGCCAGCAGCGTAGGACAGGCTAGCTCTGGAAACACCATATATTTT
.	TRBJ2-2	TRBV19	.	CASSVQVTGELFF	TGTGCCAGTAGCGTACAGGTTACCGGGGAGCTGTTTTTT
few	TRBJ1-2	TRBV5-1	TRBD1	CASSWGTEPNYGYTF	TGCGCCAGCAGCTGGGGGACAGAGCCTAACTATGGCTACACCTTC
.	TRBJ1-1	TRBV7-9	TRBD1	CASSYGTGMNTEAFF	TGTGCCAGCAGCTACGGGACAGGCATGAACACTGAAGCTTTCTTT
.	TRBJ2-3	TRBV6-5	TRBD1	CASSFTGDGTDTQYF	TGTGCCAGCAGCTTTACAGGGGACGGCACAGATACGCAGTATTTT
once	TRBJ1-3	TRBV5-1	.	CASSPQGLSGNTIYF	TGCGCCAGCAGTCCTCAGGGACTCTCTGGAAACACCATATATTTT
.	TRBJ2-1	TRBV7-9	TRBD2	CASSWGLAGRNEQFF	TGTGCCAGCAGCTGGGGACTAGCGGGAAGAAATGAGCAGTTCTTC
.	TRBJ1-1	TRBV4-2	.	CASSHVTLNTEAFF	TGTGCCAGCAGCCACGTAACATTGAACACTGAAGCTTTCTTT
few	TRBJ1-4	TRBV12-3/TRBV12-4	TRBD1	CASRGQGNEKLFF	TGTGCCAGCAGGGGACAGGGGAATGAAAAACTGTTTTTT
.	TRBJ2-1	TRBV20-1	TRBD2	CSASGAGTTYNEQFF	TGCAGTGCTAGTGGGGCGGGGACTACCTACAATGAGCAGTTCTTC
.	TRBJ2-1	TRBV18	TRBD1	CASSPGTGFDNEQFF	TGTGCCAGCTCGCCCGGGACAGGTTTTGACAATGAGCAGTTCTTC
.	TRBJ1-2	TRBV12-3/TRBV12-4	.	CASSRTENYGYTF	TGTGCCAGCAGTCGGACAGAAAACTATGGCTACACCTTC
.	TRBJ1-4	TRBV4-3	TRBD1	CASSQEGTGGQRLFF	TGCGCCAGCAGCCAAGAAGGGACAGGGGGCCAAAGGCTGTTTTTT
once	TRBJ2-3	TRBV5-1	TRBD2	CASSLELSEYSGGSSF	TGCGCCAGCAGCTTGGAGCTTTCAGAATACTCGGGAGGGAGTTCTTTT
.	TRBJ1-4	TRBV10-2	TRBD1	CASSDFLPGQGDGNEKLFF	TGCGCCAGCAGTGACTTCCTCCCGGGACAGGGGGACGGTAATGAAAAACTGTTTTTT
few	TRBJ1-5	TRBV18	.	CASSQDQANQPQHF	TGTGCCAGCTCACAAGACCAGGCAAATCAGCCCCAGCATTTT
.	TRBJ2-3	TRBV5-1	.	CASSFQTSTDTQYF	TGCGCCAGCAGCTTTCAGACTAGCACAGATACGCAGTATTTT
.	TRBJ1-6	TRBV7-2	.	CASSLITGAGVRHSPLHF	TGTGCCAGCAGCTTAATTACTGGGGCAGGGGTTAGGCATTCACCCCTCCACTTT
.	TRBJ2-7	TRBV5-4	.	CASSRGGAIGYEQYF	TGTGCCAGCAGCCGTGGGGGGGCTATTGGTTACGAGCAGTACTTC
.	TRBJ2-7	TRBV5-1	.	CASSSLRGDEQYF	TGCGCCAGCAGCTCGCTGCGTGGTGACGAGCAGTACTTC
.	TRBJ1-1	TRBV4-2	TRBD1	CASSTGQPNTEAFF	TGTGCCAGCAGCACGGGACAGCCGAACACTGAAGCTTTCTTT
.	TRBJ1-3	TRBV10-1	.	CASSDGGTGNTIYF	TGCGCCAGCAGTGATGGAGGTACTGGAAACACCATATATTTT
.	TRBJ2-7	TRBV7-9	.	CASSLATPYEQYF	TGTGCCAGCAGCTTAGCCACACCCTACGAGCAGTACTTC
.	TRBJ2-5	TRBV29-1	TRBD1	CSVEAQGAVYETQYF	TGCAGCGTTGAAGCTCAGGGGGCGGTTTACGAGACCCAGTACTTC
.	TRBJ1-1	TRBV5-8	.	CASSLAGGAFF	TGTGCCAGCAGCCTCGCCGGAGGAGCTTTCTTT
.	TRBJ1-5	TRBV28	.	CASSPAAGTNQPQHF	TGTGCCAGCAGCCCGGCGGCTGGAACTAATCAGCCCCAGCATTTT
.	TRBJ1-4	TRBV6-6	TRBD1	CASSPQRWDRGILTNEKLFF	TGTGCCAGCAGCCCCCAGCGATGGGACAGGGGAATTTTAACTAATGAAAAACTGTTTTTT
.	TRBJ1-3	TRBV2	.	CASGGLSSGNTIYF	TGTGCCAGCGGCGGGCTCAGCTCTGGAAACACCATATATTTT
.	TRBJ1-5	TRBV19	TRBD1	CASSTGDRVRNQPQHF	TGTGCCAGTAGTACGGGGGACAGGGTAAGAAATCAGCCCCAGCATTTT
.	TRBJ1-2	TRBV5-4	.	CASSPRGITGEGYTF	TGTGCCAGCAGCCCCCGGGGTATAACGGGTGAGGGCTACACCTTC
.	TRBJ1-6	TRBV9	.	CASSVEGDLYSPLHF	TGTGCCAGCAGCGTAGAGGGGGACCTTTATTCACCCCTCCACTTT
.	TRBJ2-5	TRBV4-2	.	CASSQEGSGHLQETQYF	TGTGCCAGCAGCCAAGAGGGATCCGGACATCTCCAAGAGACCCAGTACTTC
.	TRBJ1-1	TRBV4-2	.	CASGRPGGGDGEAFF	TGTGCCAGCGGCCGCCCCGGGGGGGGCGATGGTGAAGCTTTCTTT
.	TRBJ1-2	TRBV18	.	CASSRGRQVEEYGYTF	TGTGCCAGCTCACGGGGAAGACAGGTTGAAGAATATGGCTACACCTTC
few	TRBJ1-5	TRBV5-8	.	CASSLTGQPQHF	TGTGCCAGCAGCTTAACGGGGCAGCCCCAGCATTTT
.	TRBJ1-5	TRBV7-8	TRBD1	CASSLEGQGGQPQHF	TGTGCCAGCAGCTTAGAGGGACAGGGAGGGCAGCCCCAGCATTTT
.	TRBJ2-2	TRBV10-3	TRBD2	CAISESGEGRTGELFF	TGTGCCATCAGTGAGTCCGGGGAGGGCCGCACCGGGGAGCTGTTTTTT
.	TRBJ1-1	TRBV18	.	CASSTTGQMLMNTEAFF	TGTGCCAGCTCGACAACAGGCCAGATGCTTATGAACACTGAAGCTTTCTTT
few	TRBJ2-7	TRBV5-1	.	CASSLSRGDEQYF	TGCGCCAGCAGCTTAAGCAGGGGAGACGAGCAGTACTTC
.	TRBJ1-5	TRBV5-3	.	CARTVWGQPQHF	TGTGCCAGAACCGTGTGGGGCCAGCCCCAGCATTTT
.	TRBJ1-1	TRBV11-3	.	CASSFQGGTEAFF	TGTGCCAGCAGCTTTCAGGGAGGGACTGAAGCTTTCTTT
.	TRBJ1-2	TRBV7-3	.	CASSLLGADGLAF	TGTGCCAGCAGCCTACTCGGAGCGGACGGGCTCGCCTTC
.	TRBJ1-2	TRBV3-1/TRBV3-2	.	CASSQVSASDGYTF	TGTGCCAGCAGCCAAGTTAGCGCGTCGGATGGCTACACCTTC
.	TRBJ1-1	TRBV4-1	TRBD1	CASSQEGTGTTEAFF	TGCGCCAGCAGCCAAGAAGGGACAGGGACCACTGAAGCTTTCTTT
.	TRBJ2-5	TRBV19	.	CASSIVHRTRETQYF	TGTGCCAGTAGTATAGTTCACAGAACCAGGGAGACCCAGTACTTC
.	TRBJ1-4	TRBV7-2	.	CASSLETGLGNEKLFF	TGTGCCAGCAGCTTGGAGACAGGCCTGGGTAATGAAAAACTGTTTTTT
once	TRBJ2-3	TRBV2	TRBD2	CANSDTGLATDTQYF	TGTGCCAACTCTGATACGGGACTAGCAACAGATACGCAGTATTTT